Listed here is a single TCR beta chain. The data stem from a study of cytotoxic CD8 clonotypes in ibrutinib-treated CLL. Sequenced by immunoSEQ multiplex PCR; TCRdb stores in-frame clones only, minus some. The repertoire includes 42,000 or so clones, roughly two thirds of them detected once, and 5.5% to 7% sits in the top ten. Per germline, CDR1 MDHEN and CDR2 SYDVKM. The ends lost 8 bases at V and 7 bases at J; junction bases unmatched: 9. The CDR3 contains 15 residues. This material consisted of PBMCs, taken at disease progression, from a patient treated with ibrutinib. The TCR was taken from a human donor with chronic lymphocytic leukemia. This chain uses TRBV28 with TRBJ1-6; 9 nucleotides line up with TRBD1. CDR3 region: CASCRYRGQNSPLHF. In DNA, the CDR3 is TGTGCCAGCTGCCGTTACAGGGGGCAAAATTCACCCCTCCACTTT.